What follows is one TCR beta chain and its context. Method: immunoSEQ multiplex PCR; TCRdb's copy keeps in-frame clones and lacks some. The table has around 310,000 clones, around 90% seen once; the top ten hold around 4.6%. These data originate in a study of blood T cell repertoires in COVID-19. This CDR3 has 17 amino acids. Trimming removed 2 bases at V and 0 bases at J, with 16 bases between. Germline CDR1 reads SGHTA; CDR2 reads FQGTGA. The receptor's source is a man aged 30 to 39 who had recovered from COVID-19. This rearrangement joins TRBV7-3 to TRBJ1-1; D is possibly TRBD1 (5 bases). Sequencing was carried out using PBMCs or T cells enriched from blood (not recorded which). CDR3 residues: CASSLGILGGLNTEAFF. Here the CDR3 DNA reads TGTGCCAGCAGCTTAGGGATCTTGGGGGGACTGAACACTGAAGCTTTCTTT.